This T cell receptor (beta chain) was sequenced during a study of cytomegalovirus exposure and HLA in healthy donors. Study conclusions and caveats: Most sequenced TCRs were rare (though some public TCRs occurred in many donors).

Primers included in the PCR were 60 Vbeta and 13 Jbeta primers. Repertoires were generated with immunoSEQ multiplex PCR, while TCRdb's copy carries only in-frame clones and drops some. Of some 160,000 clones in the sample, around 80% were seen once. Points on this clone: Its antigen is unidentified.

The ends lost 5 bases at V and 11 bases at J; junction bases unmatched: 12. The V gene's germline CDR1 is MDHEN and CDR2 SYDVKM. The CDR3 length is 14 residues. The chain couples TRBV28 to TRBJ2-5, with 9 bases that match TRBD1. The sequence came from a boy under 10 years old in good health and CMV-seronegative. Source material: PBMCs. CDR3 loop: CASSPQGALREQYF. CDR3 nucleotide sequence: TGTGCCAGCAGTCCACAGGGGGCCTTAAGGGAGCAGTACTTC. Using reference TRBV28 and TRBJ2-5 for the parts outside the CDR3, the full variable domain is DVKVTQSSRYLVKRTGEKVFLECVQDMDHENMFWYRQDPGLGLRLIYFSYDVKMKEKGDIPEGYSVSREKKERFSLILESASTNQTSMYLCASSPQGALREQYFGPGTRLLVL.